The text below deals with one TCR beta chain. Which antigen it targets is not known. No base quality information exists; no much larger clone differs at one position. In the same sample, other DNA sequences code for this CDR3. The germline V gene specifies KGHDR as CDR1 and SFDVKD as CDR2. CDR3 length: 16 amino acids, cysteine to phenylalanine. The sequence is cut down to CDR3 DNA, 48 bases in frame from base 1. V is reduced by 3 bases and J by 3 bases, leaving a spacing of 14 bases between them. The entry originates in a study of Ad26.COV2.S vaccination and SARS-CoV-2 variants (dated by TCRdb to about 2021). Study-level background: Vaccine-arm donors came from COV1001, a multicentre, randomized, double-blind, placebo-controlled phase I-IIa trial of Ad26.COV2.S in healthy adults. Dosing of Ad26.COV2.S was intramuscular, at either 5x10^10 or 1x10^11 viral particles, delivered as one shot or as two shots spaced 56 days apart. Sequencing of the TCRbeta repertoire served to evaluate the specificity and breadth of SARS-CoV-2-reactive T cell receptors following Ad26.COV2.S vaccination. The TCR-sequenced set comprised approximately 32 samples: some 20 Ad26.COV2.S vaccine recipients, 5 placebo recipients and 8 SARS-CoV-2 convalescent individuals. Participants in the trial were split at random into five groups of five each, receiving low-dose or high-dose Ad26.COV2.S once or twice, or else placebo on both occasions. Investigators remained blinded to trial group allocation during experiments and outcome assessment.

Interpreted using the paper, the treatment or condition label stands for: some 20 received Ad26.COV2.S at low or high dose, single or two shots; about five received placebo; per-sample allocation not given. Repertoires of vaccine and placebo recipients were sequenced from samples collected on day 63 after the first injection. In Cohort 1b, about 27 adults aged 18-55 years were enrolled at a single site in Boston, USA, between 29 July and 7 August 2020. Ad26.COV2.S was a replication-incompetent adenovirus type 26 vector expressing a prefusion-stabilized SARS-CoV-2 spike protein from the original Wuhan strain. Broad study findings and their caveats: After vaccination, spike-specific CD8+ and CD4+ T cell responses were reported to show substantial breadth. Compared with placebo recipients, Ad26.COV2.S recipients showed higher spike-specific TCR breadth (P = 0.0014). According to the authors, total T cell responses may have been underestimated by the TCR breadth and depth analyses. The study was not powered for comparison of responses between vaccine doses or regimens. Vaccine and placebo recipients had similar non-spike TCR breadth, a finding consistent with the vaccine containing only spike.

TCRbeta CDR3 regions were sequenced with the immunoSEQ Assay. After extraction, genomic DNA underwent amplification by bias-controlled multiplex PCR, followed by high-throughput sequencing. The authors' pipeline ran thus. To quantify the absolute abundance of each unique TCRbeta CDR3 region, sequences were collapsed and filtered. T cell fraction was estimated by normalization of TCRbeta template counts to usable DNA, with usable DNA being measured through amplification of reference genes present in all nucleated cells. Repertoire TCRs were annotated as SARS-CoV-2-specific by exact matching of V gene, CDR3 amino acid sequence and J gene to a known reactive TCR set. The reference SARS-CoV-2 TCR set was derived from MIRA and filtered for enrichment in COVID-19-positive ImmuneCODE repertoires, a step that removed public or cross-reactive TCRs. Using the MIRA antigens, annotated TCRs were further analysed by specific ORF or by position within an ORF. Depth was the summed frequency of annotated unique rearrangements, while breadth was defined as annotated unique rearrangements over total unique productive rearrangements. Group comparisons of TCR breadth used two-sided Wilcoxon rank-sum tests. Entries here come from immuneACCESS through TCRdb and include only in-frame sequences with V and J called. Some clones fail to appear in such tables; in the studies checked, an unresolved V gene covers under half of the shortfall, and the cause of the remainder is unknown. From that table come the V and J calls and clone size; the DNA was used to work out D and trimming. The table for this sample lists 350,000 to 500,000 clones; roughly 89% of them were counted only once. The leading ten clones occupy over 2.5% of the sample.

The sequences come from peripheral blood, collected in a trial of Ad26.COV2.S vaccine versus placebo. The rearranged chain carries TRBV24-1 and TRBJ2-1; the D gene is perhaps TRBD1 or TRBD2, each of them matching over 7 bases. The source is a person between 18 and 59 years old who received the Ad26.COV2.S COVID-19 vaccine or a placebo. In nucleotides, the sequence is TGTGCCACCAGTGATCTCGCGGGGGACAGCTACAATGAGCAGTTCTTC. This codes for CATSDLAGDSYNEQFF.